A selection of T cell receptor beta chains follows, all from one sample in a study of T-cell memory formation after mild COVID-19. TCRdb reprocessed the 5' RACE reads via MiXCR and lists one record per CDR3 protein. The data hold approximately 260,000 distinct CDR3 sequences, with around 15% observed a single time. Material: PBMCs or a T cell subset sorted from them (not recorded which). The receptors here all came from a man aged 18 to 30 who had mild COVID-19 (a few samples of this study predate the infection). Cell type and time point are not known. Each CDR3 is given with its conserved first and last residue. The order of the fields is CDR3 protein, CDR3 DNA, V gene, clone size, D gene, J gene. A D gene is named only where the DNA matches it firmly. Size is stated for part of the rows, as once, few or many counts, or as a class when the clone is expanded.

CASSRQNSPLHF,TGTGCCAGCAGTAGACAGAATTCACCCCTCCACTTT,TRBV27,-,-,TRBJ1-6
CATEMTGVNTEAFF,TGTGCCACAGAGATGACAGGGGTGAACACTGAAGCTTTCTTT,TRBV5-4,-,TRBD1,TRBJ1-1
CASSSTLKPDTQYF,TGTGCCAGCAGTTCGACTCTTAAACCAGATACGCAGTATTTT,TRBV12-3/TRBV12-4,few,-,TRBJ2-3
CASSVESPSHTQYF,TGTGCCAGCAGCGTAGAGAGCCCGTCGCATACGCAGTATTTT,TRBV9,-,-,TRBJ2-3
CASSLGTGLWNQPQHF,TGTGCCAGCAGCTTGGGTACTGGGCTGTGGAATCAGCCCCAGCATTTT,TRBV5-8,many,-,TRBJ1-5
CASTPGRGNSPLHF,TGTGCCAGCACCCCGGGACGGGGGAATTCACCCCTCCACTTT,TRBV3-1,many,-,TRBJ1-6
CASSLDLAGGEQFF,TGCGCCAGCAGCCTGGACTTGGCAGGGGGTGAGCAGTTCTTC,TRBV5-1,-,TRBD1,TRBJ2-1
CATSRDYTQTDTQYF,TGTGCCACCAGCAGAGATTATACGCAGACAGATACGCAGTATTTT,TRBV15,-,-,TRBJ2-3
CASSFWRVGDTQYF,TGTGCCAGCAGCTTTTGGAGGGTCGGGGATACGCAGTATTTT,TRBV7-9,few,-,TRBJ2-3
CASRPNRGRDTEAFF,TGTGCCAGTAGGCCGAACCGGGGGAGGGACACTGAAGCTTTCTTT,TRBV19,-,-,TRBJ1-1
CSGSATGAGEQYF,TGCAGCGGGTCGGCGACAGGGGCGGGCGAGCAGTACTTC,TRBV29-1,few,TRBD1,TRBJ2-7
CASRHEGRIEAFF,TGTGCCAGCAGACATGAGGGACGGATAGAAGCTTTCTTT,TRBV12-3/TRBV12-4,-,-,TRBJ1-1
CASTRRRIANTGELFF,TGTGCCAGCACCCGTAGGAGGATCGCGAACACCGGGGAGCTGTTTTTT,TRBV9,few,-,TRBJ2-2
CSATTGQGSYGYTF,TGCAGTGCTACTACGGGACAGGGATCCTATGGCTACACCTTC,TRBV20-1,few,TRBD1,TRBJ1-2
CASSLRWKRDGYTF,TGTGCCAGCAGTTTGCGGTGGAAAAGGGACGGCTACACCTTC,TRBV12-3/TRBV12-4,few,-,TRBJ1-2
CASSYPGGEQFF,TGTGCCAGCAGCTACCCTGGGGGTGAGCAGTTCTTC,TRBV7-2,few,-,TRBJ2-1
CASSHRSTGELFF,TGTGCCAGCAGCCACCGGAGCACCGGGGAGCTGTTTTTT,TRBV5-6,few,-,TRBJ2-2
CASSPYRTSGGAEDTQYF,TGCGCCAGCAGCCCCTACCGGACTAGCGGGGGGGCCGAAGATACGCAGTATTTT,TRBV4-1,-,TRBD2,TRBJ2-3
CSVARGLGGELFF,TGCAGCGTTGCCAGGGGGCTTGGCGGGGAGCTGTTTTTT,TRBV29-1,-,TRBD1,TRBJ2-2
CASSGWNEQFF,TGTGCCAGCAGTGGCTGGAATGAGCAGTTCTTC,TRBV25-1,-,-,TRBJ2-1
CARAGGGTGELFF,TGTGCCAGAGCCGGGGGTGGCACCGGGGAGCTGTTTTTT,TRBV2,few,-,TRBJ2-2
CGSSWTTSGPDTQYF,TGCGGCAGCAGCTGGACGACTAGCGGGCCTGATACGCAGTATTTT,TRBV5-1,-,TRBD2,TRBJ2-3
CASSPALATTDTQYF,TGTGCCAGCTCACCAGCCCTAGCGACCACAGATACGCAGTATTTT,TRBV18,few,-,TRBJ2-3
CAIKELAGTSTDTQYF,TGTGCCATCAAAGAACTAGCGGGGACGAGCACAGATACGCAGTATTTT,TRBV10-3,-,TRBD2,TRBJ2-3
CSVAGQTYEQYF,TGCAGCGTTGCGGGACAGACTTACGAGCAGTACTTC,TRBV29-1,many,TRBD1,TRBJ2-7
CASSGTGFNQPQHF,TGTGCCAGCAGCGGAACAGGGTTTAATCAGCCCCAGCATTTT,TRBV7-6,-,-,TRBJ1-5
CASSPYSGGPTQYF,TGTGCCAGCAGTCCGTATTCGGGGGGGCCTACGCAGTATTTT,TRBV5-6,-,TRBD2,TRBJ2-3
CASSLETGHSYEQYF,TGTGCCAGCAGCTTGGAGACAGGGCACTCCTACGAGCAGTACTTC,TRBV7-8,few,TRBD1,TRBJ2-7
CASGVSRPRQGSDEQFF,TGTGCCAGCGGCGTAAGTAGACCGAGACAGGGTTCGGATGAGCAGTTCTTC,TRBV21-1,-,-,TRBJ2-1
CSAGRDRGGSGEQYF,TGCAGCGCAGGGAGGGACAGGGGCGGGTCGGGCGAGCAGTACTTC,TRBV29-1,few,TRBD1,TRBJ2-7
CASSRTGGPTGELFF,TGCGCCAGCAGCAGGACAGGGGGGCCCACCGGGGAGCTGTTTTTT,TRBV4-1,few,TRBD1,TRBJ2-2
CASFAFGNTIYF,TGTGCCAGCTTCGCATTTGGAAACACCATATATTTT,TRBV6-2/TRBV6-3,few,-,TRBJ1-3
CASSPWRGNTGELFF,TGTGCCAGCAGTCCCTGGCGGGGGAACACCGGGGAGCTGTTTTTT,TRBV28,few,-,TRBJ2-2
CASSSKQETQYF,TGTGCCAGCAGCTCCAAACAAGAGACCCAGTACTTC,TRBV7-2,few,-,TRBJ2-5
CASSGTGGQHDRDTQYF,TGCGCCAGCAGCGGTACCGGGGGACAGCACGACAGAGATACGCAGTATTTT,TRBV5-1,few,-,TRBJ2-3
CASSPLIPDEQFF,TGTGCCAGCAGCCCCCTAATCCCCGATGAGCAGTTCTTC,TRBV7-3,few,-,TRBJ2-1
CAIRSEGQGSTGELFF,TGTGCCATCAGGTCAGAGGGCCAGGGATCCACCGGGGAGCTGTTTTTT,TRBV10-3,-,-,TRBJ2-2